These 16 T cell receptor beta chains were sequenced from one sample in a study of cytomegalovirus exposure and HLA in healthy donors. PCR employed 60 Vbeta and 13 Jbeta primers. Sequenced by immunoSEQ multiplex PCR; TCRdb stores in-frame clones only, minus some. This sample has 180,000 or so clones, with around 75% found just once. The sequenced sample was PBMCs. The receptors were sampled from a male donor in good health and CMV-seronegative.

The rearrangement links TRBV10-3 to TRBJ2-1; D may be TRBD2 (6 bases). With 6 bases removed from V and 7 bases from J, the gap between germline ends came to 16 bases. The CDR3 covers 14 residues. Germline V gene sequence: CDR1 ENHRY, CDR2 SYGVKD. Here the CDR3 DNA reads TGTGCCATCAGGGTTGGGACTTCATCGAATGAGCAGTTCTTC. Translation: CAIRVGTSSNEQFF.

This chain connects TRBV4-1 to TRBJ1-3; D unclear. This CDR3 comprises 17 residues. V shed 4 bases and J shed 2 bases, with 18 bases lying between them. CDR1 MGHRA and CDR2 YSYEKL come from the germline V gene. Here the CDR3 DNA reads TGCGCCAGCAGCCTCGCCCGCGGGGAGAGAACTGGAAACACCATATATTTT. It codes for CASSLARGERTGNTIYF.

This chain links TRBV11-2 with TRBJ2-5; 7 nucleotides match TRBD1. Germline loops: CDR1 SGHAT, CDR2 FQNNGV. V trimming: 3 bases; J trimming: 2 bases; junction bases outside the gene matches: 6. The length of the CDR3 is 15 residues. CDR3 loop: CASSFTGQPQETQYF. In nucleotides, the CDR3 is TGTGCCAGCAGCTTTACGGGACAGCCACAAGAGACCCAGTACTTC.

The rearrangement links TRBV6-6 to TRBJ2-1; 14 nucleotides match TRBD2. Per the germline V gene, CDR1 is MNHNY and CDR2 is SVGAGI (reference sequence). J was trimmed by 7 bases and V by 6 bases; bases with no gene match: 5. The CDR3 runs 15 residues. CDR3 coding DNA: TGTGCCAGCAGCCGTGGACTAGCGGGAGGTAATGAGCAGTTCTTC. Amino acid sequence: CASSRGLAGGNEQFF.

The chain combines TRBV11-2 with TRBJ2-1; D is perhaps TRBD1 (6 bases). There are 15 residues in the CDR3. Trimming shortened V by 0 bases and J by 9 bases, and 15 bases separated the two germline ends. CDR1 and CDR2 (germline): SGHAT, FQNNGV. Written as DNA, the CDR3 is TGTGCCAGCAGCTTAGATCGGTACAGGGATGGTGAGCAGTTCTTC. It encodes CASSLDRYRDGEQFF.

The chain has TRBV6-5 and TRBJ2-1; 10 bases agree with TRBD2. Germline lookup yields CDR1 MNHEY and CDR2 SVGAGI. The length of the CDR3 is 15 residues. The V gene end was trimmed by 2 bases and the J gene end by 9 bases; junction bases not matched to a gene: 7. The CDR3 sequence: CASSYAASGRAEQFF. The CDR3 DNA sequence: TGTGCCAGCAGTTACGCCGCTAGCGGGAGAGCTGAGCAGTTCTTC.

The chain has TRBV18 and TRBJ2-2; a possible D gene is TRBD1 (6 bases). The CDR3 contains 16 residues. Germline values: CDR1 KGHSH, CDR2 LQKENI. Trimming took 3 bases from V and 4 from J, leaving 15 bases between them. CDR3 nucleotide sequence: TGTGCCAGCTCACCGCAACAGGGTCAGGCCACCGGGGAGCTGTTTTTT. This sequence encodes CASSPQQGQATGELFF.

The CDR3 spells CAWSRSTGSARYF. The CDR3, as DNA: TGTGCCTGGAGTCGATCCACAGGGAGCGCCCGGTACTTC. The V gene is TRBV30, the J gene TRBJ2-4; the D gene is possibly TRBD1 (6 bases). The V gene lost 2 bases and the J gene lost 15 bases, with 20 bases spanning the gap. CDR1 and CDR2 (germline): GTSNPN, SVGIG (reference sequence). The CDR3 length is 13 residues.

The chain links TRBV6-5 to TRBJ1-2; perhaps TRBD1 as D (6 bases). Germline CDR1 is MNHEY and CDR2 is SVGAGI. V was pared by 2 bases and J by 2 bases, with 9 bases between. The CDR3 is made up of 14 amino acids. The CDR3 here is CASSYDTGNYGYTF. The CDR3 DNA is TGTGCCAGCAGTTACGATACAGGGAACTATGGCTACACCTTC.

The CDR3 sequence: CASSGQGYEQYF. In DNA, the CDR3 is TGTGCCAGCAGCGGACAGGGATACGAGCAGTACTTC. The chain uses TRBV9 and TRBJ2-7, with 7 bases matching TRBD1. The J segment lost 4 bases and the V segment lost 3 bases, leaving 1 base of the junction unmatched. Germline V lookup: CDR1 SGDLS, CDR2 YYNGEE. The CDR3 spans 12 residues. The entire variable domain, with the rest obtained from reference TRBV9 and TRBJ2-7, is as follows: DSGVTQTPKHLITATGQRVTLRCSPRSGDLSVYWYQQSLDQGLQFLIQYYNGEERAKGNILERFSAQQFPDLHSELNLSSLELGDSALYFCASSGQGYEQYFGPGTRLTVT.

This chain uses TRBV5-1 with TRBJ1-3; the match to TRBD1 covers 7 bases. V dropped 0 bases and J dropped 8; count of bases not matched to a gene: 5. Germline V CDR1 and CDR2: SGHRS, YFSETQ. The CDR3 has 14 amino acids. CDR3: CASSLGGTGDTIYF. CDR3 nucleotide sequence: TGCGCCAGCAGCTTGGGAGGCACAGGGGACACCATATATTTT.

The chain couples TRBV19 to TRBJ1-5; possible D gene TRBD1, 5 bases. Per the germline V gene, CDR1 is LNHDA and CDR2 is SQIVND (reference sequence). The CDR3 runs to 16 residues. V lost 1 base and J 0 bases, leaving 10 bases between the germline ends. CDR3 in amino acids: CASSIAGTSSNQPQHF. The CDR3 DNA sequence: TGTGCCAGTAGTATAGCTGGGACTTCTAGCAATCAGCCCCAGCATTTT.

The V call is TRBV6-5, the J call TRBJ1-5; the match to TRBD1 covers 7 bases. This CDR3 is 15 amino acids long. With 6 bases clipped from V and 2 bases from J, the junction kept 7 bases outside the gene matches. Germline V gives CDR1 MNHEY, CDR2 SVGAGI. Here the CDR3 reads CASSPDRVGNQPQHF. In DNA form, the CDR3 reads TGTGCCAGCAGCCCCGACAGGGTTGGCAATCAGCCCCAGCATTTT.

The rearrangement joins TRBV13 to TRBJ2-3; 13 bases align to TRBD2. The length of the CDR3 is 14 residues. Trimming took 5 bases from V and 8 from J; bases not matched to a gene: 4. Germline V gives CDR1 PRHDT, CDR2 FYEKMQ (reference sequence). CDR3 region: CASSAGTSGVTQYF. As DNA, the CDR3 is TGTGCCAGCAGCGCCGGGACTAGCGGGGTTACGCAGTATTTT.

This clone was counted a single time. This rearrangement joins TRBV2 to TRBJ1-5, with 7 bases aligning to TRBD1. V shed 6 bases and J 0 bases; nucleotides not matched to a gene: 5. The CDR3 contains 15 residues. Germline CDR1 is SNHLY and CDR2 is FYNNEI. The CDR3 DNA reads TGTGCCAGCAGCCGGACAGGTGGTAGCAATCAGCCCCAGCATTTT. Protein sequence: CASSRTGGSNQPQHF.

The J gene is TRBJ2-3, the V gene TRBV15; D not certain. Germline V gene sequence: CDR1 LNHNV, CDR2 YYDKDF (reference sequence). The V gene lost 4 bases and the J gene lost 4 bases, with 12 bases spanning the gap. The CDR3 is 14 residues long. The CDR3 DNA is TGTGCCACCAGCATAGATTTGGCTGCAGATACGCAGTATTTT. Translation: CATSIDLAADTQYF.